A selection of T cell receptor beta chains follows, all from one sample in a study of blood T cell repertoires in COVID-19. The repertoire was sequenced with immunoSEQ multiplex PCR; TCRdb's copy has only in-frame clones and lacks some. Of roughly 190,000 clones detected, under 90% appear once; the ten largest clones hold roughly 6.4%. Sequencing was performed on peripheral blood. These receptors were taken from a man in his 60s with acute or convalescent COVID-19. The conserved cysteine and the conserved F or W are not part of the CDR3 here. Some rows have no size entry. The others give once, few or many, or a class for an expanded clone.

ASSHWDRGSYGYT | TRBJ1-2 | once | TRBV3-1/TRBV3-2
ASSSGTGNQPQH | TRBJ1-5 | once | TRBV18
ASSTQGLNTEAF | TRBJ1-1 | NA | TRBV7-8
ASSVTDGPYGYT | TRBJ1-2 | NA | TRBV9
ASSTDRGNEQY | TRBJ2-7 | NA | TRBV7-3
ASSVAGGSEETQY | TRBJ2-5 | NA | TRBV9
ASSPTGGVTEAF | TRBJ1-1 | NA | TRBV3-1/TRBV3-2
ASSQVGGAYEQY | TRBJ2-7 | NA | TRBV14
ASSHCRGQVHEKLF | TRBJ1-4 | once | TRBV23-1
ASSVGQGNQPQH | TRBJ1-5 | once | TRBV9
ASSFGGADSPLH | TRBJ1-6 | NA | TRBV27